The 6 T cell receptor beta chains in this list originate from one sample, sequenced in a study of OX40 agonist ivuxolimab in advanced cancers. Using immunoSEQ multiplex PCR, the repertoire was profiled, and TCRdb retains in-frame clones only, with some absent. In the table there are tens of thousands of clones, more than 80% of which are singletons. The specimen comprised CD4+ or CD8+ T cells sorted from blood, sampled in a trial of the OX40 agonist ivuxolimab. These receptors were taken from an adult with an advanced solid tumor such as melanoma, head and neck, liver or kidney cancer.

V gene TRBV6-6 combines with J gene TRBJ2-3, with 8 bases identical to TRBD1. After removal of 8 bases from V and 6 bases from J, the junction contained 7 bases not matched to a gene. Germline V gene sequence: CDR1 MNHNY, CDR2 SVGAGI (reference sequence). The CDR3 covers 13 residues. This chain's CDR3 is CASEDRVIDTQYF. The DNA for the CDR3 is TGTGCCAGCGAGGACAGGGTTATTGATACGCAGTATTTT.

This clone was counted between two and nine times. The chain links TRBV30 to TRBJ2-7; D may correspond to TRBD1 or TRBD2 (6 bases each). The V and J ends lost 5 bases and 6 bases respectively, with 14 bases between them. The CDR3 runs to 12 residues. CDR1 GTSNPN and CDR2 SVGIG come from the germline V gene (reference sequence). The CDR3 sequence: CAWSGGLSEQYF. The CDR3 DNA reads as TGTGCCTGGTCTGGGGGGCTGAGCGAGCAGTACTTC.

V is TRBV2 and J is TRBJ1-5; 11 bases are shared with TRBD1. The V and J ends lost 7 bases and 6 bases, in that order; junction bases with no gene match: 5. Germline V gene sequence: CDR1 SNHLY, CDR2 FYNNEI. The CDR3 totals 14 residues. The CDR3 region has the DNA TGTGCCAGCAAGGGACAGGGGGTGGGTCAGCCCCAGCATTTT. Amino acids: CASKGQGVGQPQHF.

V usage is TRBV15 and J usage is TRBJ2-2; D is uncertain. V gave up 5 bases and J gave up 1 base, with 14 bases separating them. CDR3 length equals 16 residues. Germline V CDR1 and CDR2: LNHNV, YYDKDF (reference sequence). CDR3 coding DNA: TGTGCCACCAGCCCAGCGCCGGGTAGGAACACCGGGGAGCTGTTTTTT. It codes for CATSPAPGRNTGELFF.

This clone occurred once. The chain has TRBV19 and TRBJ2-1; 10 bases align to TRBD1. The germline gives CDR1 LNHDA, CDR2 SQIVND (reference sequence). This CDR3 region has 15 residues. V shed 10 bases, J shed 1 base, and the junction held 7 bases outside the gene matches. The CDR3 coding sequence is TGTGCCATCTCAAGACAGGGGGCTTCCTACAATGAGCAGTTCTTC. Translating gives CAISRQGASYNEQFF.

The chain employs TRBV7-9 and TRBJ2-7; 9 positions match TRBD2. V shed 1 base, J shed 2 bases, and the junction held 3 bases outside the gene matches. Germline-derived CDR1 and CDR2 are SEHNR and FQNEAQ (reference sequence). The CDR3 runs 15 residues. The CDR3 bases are TGTGCCAGCAGCTTAGAGGGCGGGGGGGCCTACGAGCAGTACTTC. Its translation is CASSLEGGGAYEQYF. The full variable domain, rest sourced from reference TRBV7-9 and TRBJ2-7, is DTGVSQNPRHKITKRGQNVTFRCDPISEHNRLYWYRQTLGQGPEFLTYFQNEAQLEKSRLLSDRFSAERPKGSFSTLEIQRTEQGDSAMYLCASSLEGGGAYEQYFGPGTRLTVT.